This T cell receptor beta chain was profiled in a study of T cell responses to AZD1222 COVID-19 vaccine. Trimming removed 4 bases from V and 4 bases from J, with 8 bases in between. Germline CDR1 reads SNHLY; CDR2 reads FYNNEI. There are 12 residues in the CDR3. This clone was observed a few times. This table comes from immunoSEQ multiplex PCR, and its TCRdb copy is limited to in-frame clones, with some not included. Of 150,000 to 200,000 clones in the sample, around 93% are singletons; the top ten hold 7.5% to 9.5%. This rearrangement joins TRBV2 to TRBJ2-7; D gene unclear. The origin of this receptor is an adult in good health. Specimen: peripheral blood, collected on day 0 of AZD1222 vaccination. The CDR3 sequence: CASSASAYEQYF. The CDR3 DNA is TGTGCCAGCAGTGCTTCGGCTTACGAGCAGTACTTC.